These 15 T cell receptor beta chains originate from one sample sequenced in a study of cytomegalovirus exposure and HLA in healthy donors. The PCR had 60 Vbeta and 13 Jbeta primers. Some clones are missing from TCRdb's copy, which holds only in-frame ones; the method was immunoSEQ multiplex PCR. This table holds under 250,000 clones, approximately 81% found once. Sequences were obtained from PBMCs. The receptor source for this set is a human donor in good health.

The genes are TRBV5-1 and TRBJ1-4; TRBD1 agrees at 8 bases. Germline trimming cut 2 bases from V and 8 bases from J; bases unmatched to any gene: 5. Germline loops: CDR1 SGHRS, CDR2 YFSETQ. This CDR3 comprises 14 residues. This chain's CDR3 is CASSFQGAGEKLFF. The CDR3 bases are TGCGCCAGCAGCTTCCAGGGGGCTGGGGAAAAACTGTTTTTT.

The table lists this clone with a count of one. This chain uses TRBV9 with TRBJ1-6, with 7 bases lining up with TRBD1. V lost 5 bases and J lost 7; bases outside the gene matches: 6. Germline CDR1 and CDR2: SGDLS and YYNGEE. The CDR3 is made up of 14 amino acids. CDR3 DNA sequence: TGTGCCAGCAGAGGGGACAGCGGGAATTCACCCCTCCACTTT. This gives the protein CASRGDSGNSPLHF.

The gene calls are TRBV5-1 and TRBJ2-2; D is undetermined. The CDR3 contains 13 residues. The V and J ends lost 0 bases and 6 bases respectively, with 6 bases between them. Germline-derived CDR1 and CDR2 are SGHRS and YFSETQ. CDR3 sequence: CASSLERAGELFF. In nucleotides, the CDR3 is TGCGCCAGCAGCTTGGAGAGAGCCGGGGAGCTGTTTTTT.

V gene TRBV19 combines with J gene TRBJ2-6; D not resolved. V lost 2 bases and J lost 0, with 5 bases in between. The CDR3 sequence is 15 residues long. The germline CDR1 and CDR2 sequences are LNHDA and SQIVND (reference sequence). The CDR3 DNA is TGTGCCAGTAGTATATTCTTCTCTGGGGCCAACGTCCTGACTTTC. Amino acids: CASSIFFSGANVLTF. The entire variable domain, with the rest obtained from reference TRBV19 and TRBJ2-6, is as follows: DGGITQSPKYLFRKEGQNVTLSCEQNLNHDAMYWYRQDPGQGLRLIYYSQIVNDFQKGDIAEGYSVSREKKESFPLTVTSAQKNPTAFYLCASSIFFSGANVLTFGAGSRLTVL.

V is TRBV4-2 and J is TRBJ2-1, with D maybe TRBD2 (6 bases). V dropped 2 bases and J dropped 3 bases, with 14 bases sitting between them. Germline CDR1 is LGHNA and CDR2 is YNFKEQ. The CDR3 covers 16 residues. The CDR3 DNA sequence: TGTGCCAGCAGCCAACCTGGACGGGGGAACTACAATGAGCAGTTCTTC. Protein sequence: CASSQPGRGNYNEQFF.

In this sample, this clone turned up a few times. The rearrangement links TRBV6-6 to TRBJ2-5; 9 positions match TRBD1. After removal of 8 bases from V and 5 bases from J, the junction contained 12 bases not matched to a gene. CDR1 MNHNY and CDR2 SVGAGI come from the germline V gene (reference sequence). The CDR3 covers 15 residues. Here the CDR3 reads CASRRTGVFVETQYF. The CDR3 DNA reads as TGTGCCAGCCGGCGGACAGGGGTTTTCGTGGAGACCCAGTACTTC.

The chain is built from TRBV7-8 and TRBJ2-7; TRBD1 is a possible D gene (6 bases). The germline V and J ends were trimmed by 1 base and 1 base, with 11 bases remaining between them. The germline V gene encodes CDR1 SGHVS and CDR2 FQNEAQ. The length of the CDR3 is 15 residues. The CDR3 DNA follows: TGTGCCAGCAGCTTAGGGATAGGGGGTTCCTACGAGCAGTACTTC. It is translated as CASSLGIGGSYEQYF.

The rearrangement links TRBV6-1 to TRBJ2-2, with 8 bases lining up with TRBD2. The germline V gene has CDR1 MNHNS and CDR2 SASEGT. The CDR3 has 15 amino acids. V shed 3 bases, J shed 5 bases, and the junction held 5 bases outside the gene matches. CDR3 residues: CASSDKRENTGELFF. The CDR3 DNA sequence: TGTGCCAGCAGTGATAAGCGGGAGAATACCGGGGAGCTGTTTTTT.

The chain has TRBV18 and TRBJ2-7, with 14 bases aligning to TRBD2. This CDR3 spans 17 amino acids. Germline V gives CDR1 KGHSH, CDR2 LQKENI. V was clipped by 6 bases and J by 0 bases; unmatched bases: 7. The CDR3 region is CASSFSGTSGGSYEQYF. The CDR3 bases are TGTGCCAGCTCCTTCAGCGGGACTAGCGGGGGCTCCTACGAGCAGTACTTC.

This chain links TRBV5-4 with TRBJ1-4; the match to TRBD1 covers 7 bases. J was trimmed by 0 bases and V by 4 bases; bases with no gene match: 3. The CDR3 length is 15 residues. Per germline, CDR1 SGHNT and CDR2 YYREEE (reference sequence). The CDR3 coding sequence is TGTGCCAGCAGCCCTGGACAGGCAACTAATGAAAAACTGTTTTTT. Its translation is CASSPGQATNEKLFF.

To note about this clone: An end of the junction differs from the germline gene, which may be a read error. This rearrangement joins TRBV11-2 to TRBJ1-2; 8 bases are shared with TRBD1. This CDR3 comprises 13 residues. Germline V gene lookup returns CDR1 SGHAT and CDR2 FQNNGV. The CDR3 spells CASSVDRGYGYTF. CDR3 nucleotides: TGTGCCAGCAGCGTAGACAGGGGCTATGGCTACACCTTC.

This chain links TRBV5-4 with TRBJ1-2; 9 bases agree with TRBD1. Germline loops: CDR1 SGHNT, CDR2 YYREEE (reference sequence). The V segment lost 5 bases and the J segment 4 bases; nucleotides outside the gene matches: 12. The CDR3 is 16 amino acids. The CDR3 region has the DNA TGTGCCAGCAGAAATGGCCGGGACAGGGCGTTCTATGGCTACACCTTC. This translates into CASRNGRDRAFYGYTF.

The chain recombines TRBV5-1 with TRBJ2-3; D possibly corresponds to TRBD2 (6 bases). Trimming cost V 0 bases and J 5 bases, with 13 bases left between them. From germline, CDR1 is SGHRS and CDR2 YFSETQ. This CDR3 has 15 residues. This chain's CDR3 is CASSLGGGTQDTQYF. The CDR3 region has the DNA TGCGCCAGCAGCTTGGGAGGCGGGACTCAAGATACGCAGTATTTT.

There are a few counts of this clone. The chain combines TRBV5-6 with TRBJ2-7; 8 nucleotides match TRBD2. Per the germline V gene, CDR1 is SGHDT and CDR2 is YYEEEE. V shed 5 bases, J shed 0 bases, and the junction held 7 bases outside the gene matches. CDR3 length: 15 residues. The CDR3, as DNA: TGTGCCAGCAGTCGACTAGCGAAAAGCTCCTACGAGCAGTACTTC. This codes for CASSRLAKSSYEQYF.

This clone was detected only once. The chain couples TRBV2 to TRBJ2-3; D unclear. The germline V gene has CDR1 SNHLY and CDR2 FYNNEI. The V end was cut by 7 bases, the J end by 2 bases, with 4 bases between. The CDR3 loop spans 11 amino acids. As DNA, the CDR3 is TGTGCCAGCACCTACACAGATACGCAGTATTTT. Its protein is CASTYTDTQYF.